Listed here are 2 T cell receptor beta chains from one sample, sequenced in a study of Graves' ophthalmopathy and Graves' hyperthyroidism. Using RNA transcripts, the TCR beta CDR3 regions were amplified. First-round RT-PCR with HTBI primers preceded a second-round multiplex PCR. TCRdb fed the multiplex PCR reads into MiXCR, producing one record per CDR3 protein. The sample gives about 400,000 distinct CDR3 sequences, roughly 20% of which show up once; 2.5% to 3% is in the top ten. Material for sequencing was peripheral blood. Receptors originate from a woman aged 18-29 years with stable Graves' hyperthyroidism.

Ten or more counts support this clonotype. V usage is TRBV6-1 and J usage is TRBJ1-1; no firm D call. The V gene's germline CDR1 is MNHNS and CDR2 SASEGT. The CDR3 runs to 15 residues. V lost 6 bases and J 1 base, leaving 15 bases between the germline ends. This chain's CDR3 is CASRGGGVGNTEAFF. The CDR3 bases are TGTGCCAGCAGAGGAGGAGGTGTTGGGAACACTGAAGCTTTCTTT.

V is TRBV12-3 or TRBV12-4 and J is TRBJ2-5, with D tentatively TRBD2 (5 bases). Trimming cost V 6 bases and J 5 bases, with 13 bases left between them. CDR3 size: 13 residues. The CDR3 reads CASRYAGSETQYF. The CDR3, as DNA: TGTGCCAGCAGATACGCGGGTTCCGAGACCCAGTACTTC.